This T cell receptor beta chain was found in a study of cytomegalovirus exposure and HLA in healthy donors. Vbeta (60) and Jbeta (13) primers were used in the PCR. TCRdb keeps only in-frame clones here, not all; method: immunoSEQ multiplex PCR. Of 150,000 or so clones in the sample, about three quarters were seen once. Germline CDR1 is SGHRS and CDR2 is YFSETQ. CDR3 size: 13 residues. V was cut by 0 bases and J by 5 bases, with 8 bases left in between. Sequences were obtained from PBMCs. The chain couples TRBV5-1 to TRBJ2-5, with a possible D match to TRBD2 (6 bases). The TCR comes from a male donor in good health and CMV-seronegative. The CDR3 loop is CASSLVGGETQYF. The DNA for the CDR3 is TGCGCCAGCAGCTTGGTGGGGGGTGAGACCCAGTACTTC.